This T cell receptor beta chain was sequenced for a study of blood T cell repertoires in COVID-19. The overall study: The United States, Italy and Spain supplied acute and convalescent COVID-19 samples.

Germline lookup yields CDR1 SGHVS and CDR2 FNYEAQ. CDR3 length equals 13 residues. V was clipped by 5 bases and J by 6 bases; unmatched bases: 6. Study processing details: Reference gene primer amplification yielded estimated nucleated cell counts. Clones were read by immunoSEQ multiplex PCR, and TCRdb kept only the in-frame ones, dropping some. The DNA was the basis for D and trimming; V, J and clone size are from that table. Of approximately 270,000 clones listed, approximately 85% are singletons. V gene TRBV7-6 combines with J gene TRBJ2-7; 8 positions agree with TRBD1. The TCR was taken from a woman in her fifties or sixties who had recovered from COVID-19. Sequenced: PBMCs or T cells enriched from blood (not recorded which). The CDR3 is CASSLGQGGEQYF. The CDR3 bases are TGTGCCAGCAGCCTCGGACAGGGCGGCGAGCAGTACTTC. Together with reference TRBV7-6 and TRBJ2-7, the CDR3 gives the full variable domain: GAGVSQSPRYKVTKRGQDVALRCDPISGHVSLYWYRQALGQGPEFLTYFNYEAQQDKSGLPNDRFSAERPEGSISTLTIQRTEQRDSAMYRCASSLGQGGEQYFGPGTRLTVT.